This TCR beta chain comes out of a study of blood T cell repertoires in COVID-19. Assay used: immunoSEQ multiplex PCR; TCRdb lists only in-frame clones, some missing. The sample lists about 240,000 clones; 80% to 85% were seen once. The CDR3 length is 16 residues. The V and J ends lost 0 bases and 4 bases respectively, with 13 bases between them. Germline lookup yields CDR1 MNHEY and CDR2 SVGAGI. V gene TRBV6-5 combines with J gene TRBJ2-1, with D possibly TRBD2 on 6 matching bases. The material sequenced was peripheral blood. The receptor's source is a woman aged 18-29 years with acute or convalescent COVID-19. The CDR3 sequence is CASSYSNLAPYNEQFF. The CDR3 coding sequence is TGTGCCAGCAGTTACTCGAATCTAGCGCCTTACAATGAGCAGTTCTTC.